The entry that follows covers one T cell receptor beta chain sequence. Its specificity is unknown. This sample is drawn from a study of cytomegalovirus exposure and HLA in healthy donors. The study, taken as a whole, reports: An assumption of roughly uniform sequencing depth across donors underlay the presence/absence analyses.

In the PCR, 60 Vbeta and 13 Jbeta primers were used. Sequenced by immunoSEQ multiplex PCR; TCRdb stores in-frame clones only, minus some. This sample has about 140,000 clones, with around 76% found just once. The material sequenced was PBMCs. The clonotype originates from a male donor in good health and CMV-seronegative.

CDR3 in DNA: TGTGCCAGCAGTGAATATGGAGGACCGCTTAACTATGGCTACACCTTC. It encodes CASSEYGGPLNYGYTF. The rearrangement joins TRBV25-1 to TRBJ1-2; D not resolved. The V end was cut by 0 bases, the J end by 1 base, with 12 bases between. This CDR3 has 16 amino acids. The V gene's germline CDR1 is MGHDK and CDR2 SYGVNS.